A single sample is the source of the 27 T cell receptor beta chains below, sequenced in a study of response to subunit inactivated influenza vaccine. TCRdb fed the RT-PCR reads into MiXCR, producing one record per CDR3 protein. In the table there are 500,000 to 600,000 distinct CDR3 sequences, around 11% of which are singletons. These data are also associated with another study on T cells expressing NK-cell markers. Per that paper: TCR beta cDNA was made by 5'RACE template switching with UMIs.

This sample comprised PBMCs from blood, obtained on the day of vaccination. These receptors all come from a man aged 45-65 years who received an inactivated influenza vaccine.

This chain connects TRBV18 to TRBJ1-2, with 10 bases lining up with TRBD1. V was pared by 5 bases and J by 7 bases, with 7 bases of the junction left unmatched. The germline V gene encodes CDR1 KGHSH and CDR2 LQKENI. The CDR3 totals 14 residues. The CDR3 DNA reads TGTGCCAGCTCAGCGGGACAGGGGTACGTTGGCTACACCTTC. This gives the protein CASSAGQGYVGYTF.

A few counts support this clonotype. The chain is built from TRBV6-2 or TRBV6-3 and TRBJ1-5; 8 positions agree with TRBD1. The CDR3 runs to 13 residues. Trimming cost V 7 bases and J 7 bases; bases outside gene matches: 6. Germline V CDR1 and CDR2: MNHEY, SVGEGT. The CDR3 bases are TGTGCCAGCAACGACAGGGGATTACAGCCCCAGCATTTT. Translation gives CASNDRGLQPQHF.

The rearrangement links TRBV3-1 to TRBJ2-7, with 10 bases fitting TRBD2. Germline CDR1 is LGHDT and CDR2 is YNNKEL (reference sequence). CDR3 length equals 14 residues. J was trimmed by 4 bases and V by 3 bases; bases with no gene match: 3. DNA of the CDR3: TGTGCCAGCAGCCATTCTAGCGGGAGTTACGAGCAGTACTTC. It specifies CASSHSSGSYEQYF.

This clonotype was seen a few times. The chain is built from TRBV7-2 and TRBJ2-2; tentative D call: TRBD2 (6 bases). The CDR3 spans 15 residues. Trimming cost V 6 bases and J 4 bases, with 15 bases left between them. Germline values: CDR1 SGHTA, CDR2 FQGNSA. The CDR3 region is CASRLALASTGELFF. The DNA of the CDR3 is TGTGCCAGCAGGCTAGCTCTAGCGTCCACCGGGGAGCTGTTTTTT.

This clonotype was seen a handful of times. The chain carries TRBV12-3 or TRBV12-4 and TRBJ2-6; the D gene is possibly TRBD1 (5 bases). CDR3 size: 14 residues. Trimming cost V 5 bases and J 7 bases, with 12 bases left between them. For the CDR3, the DNA is TGTGCCAGCAGTCCAGGGAACAGTGCCAACGTCCTGACTTTC. This sequence encodes CASSPGNSANVLTF.

This clonotype occurred many times. The V and J genes are TRBV10-3 and TRBJ2-1; D could derive from TRBD1 or TRBD2 (5 bases each). The CDR3 has 11 residues. Looked up from germline, CDR1 is ENHRY and CDR2 is SYGVKD. The V end lost 8 bases, the J end lost 10 bases, and 12 bases lay between the germline ends. CDR3 nucleotides: TGTGCCATCGGGGGATCCTGGGAGCAGTTCTTC. This gives the protein CAIGGSWEQFF.

The chain couples TRBV28 to TRBJ2-5, with 10 bases lining up with TRBD1. Trimming removed 4 bases from V and 2 bases from J; junction bases left unmatched: 4. The CDR3 runs to 15 residues. Germline lookup yields CDR1 MDHEN and CDR2 SYDVKM. The CDR3 region has the DNA TGTGCCAGCAGTTCAAGACAGGGGGCACAAGAGACCCAGTACTTC. Its protein product is CASSSRQGAQETQYF.

This clonotype was picked up a small number of times. The V and J genes are TRBV11-2 and TRBJ2-5; the D is unclear. CDR3 length: 15 residues. Germline values: CDR1 SGHAT, CDR2 FQNNGV. Trimming pared 5 bases from V and 1 base from J, leaving 14 bases between. The CDR3 bases are TGTGCCAGCAGCCAACCCCAACTCATCCAAGAGACCCAGTACTTC. Its protein is CASSQPQLIQETQYF.

This clonotype has ten or more counts. The chain combines TRBV7-6 with TRBJ2-7; no reliable D call. V gave up 1 base and J gave up 1 base, with 8 bases separating them. Germline CDR1 reads SGHVS; CDR2 reads FNYEAQ. This CDR3 contains 14 residues. In DNA, the CDR3 is TGTGCCAGCAGCTTAGAGGTCGGATCCTACGAGCAGTACTTC. It yields the protein CASSLEVGSYEQYF.

The V and J genes are TRBV5-1 and TRBJ2-7, with 9 bases that match TRBD1. The CDR3 runs 14 residues. Unmatched junction bases numbered 7, after V lost 3 bases and J lost 6 bases. CDR1 and CDR2 from the germline V gene are SGHRS and YFSETQ. The DNA for the CDR3 is TGCGCCAGCAGCTGGACAGGGGAGGGCGGCGAGCAGTACTTC. It specifies CASSWTGEGGEQYF. The whole variable domain, filled in from reference TRBV5-1 and TRBJ2-7, reads KAGVTQTPRYLIKTRGQQVTLSCSPISGHRSVSWYQQTPGQGLQFLFEYFSETQRNKGNFPGRFSGRQFSNSRSEMNVSTLELGDSALYLCASSWTGEGGEQYFGPGTRLTVT.

This clonotype was seen only a few times. A read error may account for a junction end that differs from germline. The gene calls are TRBV6-6 and TRBJ2-2, with D perhaps given as TRBD1 or TRBD2 (6 bases each). This CDR3 is built from 13 residues. Germline CDR1 MNHNY, CDR2 SVGAGI (reference sequence). CDR3 amino acids: CASRYREAGELFF. The CDR3 region has the DNA TGTGCCAGCCGTTACAGGGAGGCCGGGGAGCTGTTTTTT.

In regard to this clonotype: A much larger clone differs by one base, so this may be a read error. The J gene is TRBJ2-7, the V gene TRBV30; 7 nucleotides line up with TRBD1. This CDR3 has 12 residues. J lost 2 bases, V lost 7 bases, and 5 bases had no gene match. Germline CDR1 is GTSNPN and CDR2 is SVGIG (reference sequence). The CDR3 loop reads CAFFDRAYEQYF. The DNA of the CDR3 is TGTGCCTTCTTCGACAGGGCCTACGAGCAGTACTTC.

The chain couples TRBV11-2 to TRBJ2-7; D may correspond to TRBD1 or TRBD2 (5 bases each). This CDR3 region has 14 residues. The germline V gene encodes CDR1 SGHAT and CDR2 FQNNGV. Trimming took 3 bases from V and 4 from J, leaving 13 bases between them. The CDR3 reads CASSFPGAKYEQYF. The CDR3 DNA reads as TGTGCCAGCAGCTTCCCCGGGGCCAAGTACGAGCAGTACTTC. Full variable domain (rest looked up from reference TRBV11-2 and TRBJ2-7): EAGVAQSPRYKIIEKRQSVAFWCNPISGHATLYWYQQILGQGPKLLIQFQNNGVVDDSQLPKDRFSAERLKGVDSTLKIQPAKLEDSAVYLCASSFPGAKYEQYFGPGTRLTVT.

The rearrangement uses TRBV20-1 and TRBJ2-1; either TRBD1 or TRBD2 may supply D (5 bases each). CDR3 size: 15 residues. With 0 bases removed from V and 3 bases from J, the gap between germline ends came to 12 bases. Germline V lookup: CDR1 DFQATT, CDR2 SNEGSKA (reference sequence). CDR3 nucleotide sequence: TGCAGTGCTAGAGATTCGGGGCGGATCTACAATGAGCAGTTCTTC. It specifies CSARDSGRIYNEQFF.

In its sample, this clonotype was seen a few times. This sequence joins TRBV11-2 and TRBJ2-1; 10 nucleotides match TRBD2. V dropped 5 bases and J dropped 2; count of bases not matched to a gene: 12. Germline V lookup: CDR1 SGHAT, CDR2 FQNNGV. This CDR3 region has 18 residues. The CDR3 loop is CASSGERGGLMPYNEQFF. DNA of the CDR3: TGTGCCAGCAGCGGGGAGCGGGGGGGTTTAATGCCCTACAATGAGCAGTTCTTC. Using reference TRBV11-2 and TRBJ2-1 for the parts outside the CDR3, the full variable domain is EAGVAQSPRYKIIEKRQSVAFWCNPISGHATLYWYQQILGQGPKLLIQFQNNGVVDDSQLPKDRFSAERLKGVDSTLKIQPAKLEDSAVYLCASSGERGGLMPYNEQFFGPGTRLTVL.

This clonotype has a count of ten or more. V is TRBV6-2 or TRBV6-3 and J is TRBJ2-1; D is tentatively TRBD1 or TRBD2 (5 bases each). This CDR3 contains 13 residues. CDR1 is MNHEY and CDR2 is SVGEGT in the germline V gene. Trimming removed 8 bases at V and 1 base at J, with 9 bases between. CDR3 nucleotide sequence: TGTGCCAGCTCGTGGGGGTCCTACAATGAGCAGTTCTTC. It is translated as CASSWGSYNEQFF.

CDR3 loop: CASSSSNNYGYTF. For the CDR3, the DNA is TGTGCCAGCAGTTCTTCAAATAACTATGGCTACACCTTC. This rearrangement joins TRBV12-3 or TRBV12-4 to TRBJ1-2, with unresolved D. The CDR3 loop spans 13 amino acids. V lost 4 bases and J 1 base, leaving 7 bases between the germline ends.

The rearrangement joins TRBV7-6 to TRBJ2-1, with 14 nucleotides matching TRBD2. This CDR3 has 17 residues. Looked up from germline, CDR1 is SGHVS and CDR2 is FNYEAQ. The ends lost 4 bases at V and 6 bases at J; junction bases unmatched: 8. CDR3 DNA sequence: TGTGCCAGCAGCTCCAGACTTGGGACTAGCGGGAGCAATGAGCAGTTCTTC. This gives the protein CASSSRLGTSGSNEQFF. The full variable domain, in which reference TRBV7-6 and TRBJ2-1 provide the parts outside the CDR3, is GAGVSQSPRYKVTKRGQDVALRCDPISGHVSLYWYRQALGQGPEFLTYFNYEAQQDKSGLPNDRFSAERPEGSISTLTIQRTEQRDSAMYRCASSSRLGTSGSNEQFFGPGTRLTVL.

This clonotype was counted ten times or more. J is TRBJ2-1 and V is TRBV6-2 or TRBV6-3; weak D call: TRBD1 (5 bases). Germline values: CDR1 MNHEY, CDR2 SVGEGT. V dropped 2 bases and J dropped 2 bases, with 13 bases sitting between them. The CDR3 has 16 residues. CDR3 loop: CASSYTGGGTYNEQFF. The CDR3 DNA is TGTGCCAGCAGTTACACAGGCGGTGGGACCTACAATGAGCAGTTCTTC.

At least ten counts were recorded for this clonotype. The CDR3 loop reads CSARDQMASGSNNEQFF. CDR3 nucleotides: TGCAGTGCTAGAGATCAAATGGCTAGCGGGAGTAACAATGAGCAGTTCTTC. The rearrangement uses TRBV20-1 and TRBJ2-1; 10 nucleotides match TRBD2. The V gene end was trimmed by 0 bases and the J gene end by 5 bases; junction bases not matched to a gene: 10. In germline, CDR1 is DFQATT, CDR2 SNEGSKA (reference sequence). The CDR3 runs 17 residues.

There are a few counts of this clonotype. The CDR3 DNA reads TGTGCCAGCAGTTTAAGGGGCCTTTATGGCTACACCTTC. Its protein product is CASSLRGLYGYTF. The chain is built from TRBV12-3 or TRBV12-4 and TRBJ1-2; maybe TRBD1 (5 bases). The CDR3 is made up of 13 amino acids. Trimming removed 2 bases from V and 5 bases from J, with 9 bases in between.

Ten or more counts support this clonotype. This CDR3 reads CASSLTPLRRDTGELFF. In nucleotides, the CDR3 is TGCGCCAGCAGCTTGACCCCCCTAAGGCGAGACACCGGGGAGCTGTTTTTT. The rearrangement uses TRBV5-1 and TRBJ2-2; D gene ambiguous. The CDR3 spans 17 residues. V shed 1 base and J shed 3 bases, with 16 bases lying between them. Germline CDR1 SGHRS, CDR2 YFSETQ.

This clonotype was seen a few times. The CDR3 loop reads CASSLDGSAGITLNEQFF. Written as DNA, the CDR3 is TGTGCCAGCAGCTTAGACGGCTCGGCAGGGATCACCCTCAATGAGCAGTTCTTC. The chain couples TRBV7-8 to TRBJ2-1, with D tentatively TRBD1 (5 bases). Germline V gene sequence: CDR1 SGHVS, CDR2 FQNEAQ. CDR3 length equals 18 residues. V lost 1 base to trimming and J lost 6 bases, with 22 bases between them.

This clonotype occurred a few times. The rearrangement links TRBV12-3 or TRBV12-4 to TRBJ2-3, with D possibly called TRBD1 or TRBD2 (5 bases each). Trimming took 1 base from V and 2 from J, leaving 16 bases between them. The CDR3 is 17 amino acids. The CDR3 is CASSLGGRVGTTDTQYF. As DNA, the CDR3 is TGTGCCAGCAGTTTAGGCGGCAGGGTGGGGACCACAGATACGCAGTATTTT.

The chain employs TRBV24-1 and TRBJ2-5; 11 nucleotides agree with TRBD2. The CDR3 extends over 14 amino acids. After removal of 5 bases from V and 7 bases from J, the junction contained 5 bases not matched to a gene. From germline, CDR1 is KGHDR and CDR2 SFDVKD. The DNA for the CDR3 is TGTGCCACCAGTGTAGCGGGGGGGCTGGGGACCCAGTACTTC. Amino acids: CATSVAGGLGTQYF.

V and J are TRBV5-1 and TRBJ2-1; TRBD2 might be the D (6 bases). The CDR3 is 16 amino acids. Germline CDR1 SGHRS, CDR2 YFSETQ. V lost 0 bases to trimming and J lost 6 bases, with 16 bases between them. CDR3 loop: CASSLGGPGGVNEQFF. CDR3 in DNA: TGCGCCAGCAGCTTGGGTGGACCGGGCGGGGTCAATGAGCAGTTCTTC. Supplemented by reference TRBV5-1 and TRBJ2-1, the full variable domain reads KAGVTQTPRYLIKTRGQQVTLSCSPISGHRSVSWYQQTPGQGLQFLFEYFSETQRNKGNFPGRFSGRQFSNSRSEMNVSTLELGDSALYLCASSLGGPGGVNEQFFGPGTRLTVL.

This clonotype appeared many times. J is TRBJ1-5 and V is TRBV6-2 or TRBV6-3; 12 positions match TRBD1. The J segment lost 6 bases and the V segment lost 0 bases, leaving 3 bases of the junction unmatched. CDR1 is MNHEY, CDR2 SVGEGT, per germline. The CDR3 extends over 16 amino acids. Here the CDR3 DNA reads TGTGCCAGCAGTTACTCCGGGACAGGGGGCCCTCAGCCCCAGCATTTT. Residues: CASSYSGTGGPQPQHF.